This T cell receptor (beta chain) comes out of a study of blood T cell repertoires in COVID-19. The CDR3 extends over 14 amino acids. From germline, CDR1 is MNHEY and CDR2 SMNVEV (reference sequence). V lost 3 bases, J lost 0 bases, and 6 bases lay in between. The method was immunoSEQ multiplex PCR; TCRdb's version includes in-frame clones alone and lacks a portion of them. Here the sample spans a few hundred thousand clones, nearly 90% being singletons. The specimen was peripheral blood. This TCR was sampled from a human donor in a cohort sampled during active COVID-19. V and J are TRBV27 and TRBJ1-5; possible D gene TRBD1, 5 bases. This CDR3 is CASSFGGSNQPQHF. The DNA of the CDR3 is TGTGCCAGCAGTTTCGGGGGTAGCAATCAGCCCCAGCATTTT.